The entry below describes one T cell receptor beta chain. In the source study's methods: The assay estimated nucleated cells by amplifying reference gene primers. The method was immunoSEQ multiplex PCR; TCRdb's version includes in-frame clones alone and lacks a portion of them. V and J calls plus clone size are reproduced from that table; the DNA served to infer D and trimming. The table lists a few hundred thousand clones, 85% to 90% of them singletons. People in the exposed group encountered a COVID-19 case within 2 weeks before entering the study. The CDR3 totals 15 residues. The V gene's germline CDR1 is MGHRA and CDR2 YSYEKL. Trimming left V 0 bases short and J 8 bases short, with 13 bases between. These data belong to a study of blood T cell repertoires in COVID-19. Study-wide background: Specimens from acute and convalescent COVID-19 originated in the United States, Italy and Spain. PBMCs, B-cell-depleted T cells, or T cells were the source of the cDNA or gDNA that made up the material.

Sequenced: PBMCs or T cells enriched from blood (not recorded which). The chain employs TRBV4-1 and TRBJ1-4; no reliable D call. The TCR sequence derives from a woman in her fifties or sixties who had been exposed to COVID-19. The CDR3 protein is CASSQDAAMIEKLFF. CDR3 nucleotide sequence: TGCGCCAGCAGCCAAGATGCCGCGATGATCGAAAAACTGTTTTTT.